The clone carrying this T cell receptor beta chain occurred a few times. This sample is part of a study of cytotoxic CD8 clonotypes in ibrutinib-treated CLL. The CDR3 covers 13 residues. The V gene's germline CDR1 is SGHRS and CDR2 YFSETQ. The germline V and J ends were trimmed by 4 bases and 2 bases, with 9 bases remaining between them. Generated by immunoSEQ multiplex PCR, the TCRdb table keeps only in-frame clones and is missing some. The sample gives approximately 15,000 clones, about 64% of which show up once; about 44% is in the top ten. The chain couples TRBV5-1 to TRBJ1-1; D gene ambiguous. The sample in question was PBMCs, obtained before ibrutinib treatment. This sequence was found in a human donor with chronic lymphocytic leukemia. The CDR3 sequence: CASSLAGNTEAFF. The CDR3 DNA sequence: TGCGCCAGCAGCCTGGCCGGAAACACTGAAGCTTTCTTT.